These 2 T cell receptor beta chains came from one sample sequenced in a study of shared clonotypes between healthy human individuals. Only in-frame clones appear in the TCRdb table, and some are missing; sequencing was by immunoSEQ multiplex PCR. The sample has approximately 1.4 million clones, approximately 98% seen once; the top ten hold roughly 0.42%. The sequencing input was naive CD4+ T cells sorted from blood. Subset specified: CD45RA+ positively selected. All receptors derive from a man aged 30 to 39 in good health.

The chain has TRBV28 and TRBJ2-7; perhaps TRBD2 as D (5 bases). V lost 6 bases, J lost 0 bases, and 18 bases lay in between. The CDR3 is made up of 16 amino acids. Per germline, CDR1 MDHEN and CDR2 SYDVKM. In DNA form, the CDR3 reads TGTGCCAGCAGAAAGGGCGGGCCCTCCTCCTCCTACGAGCAGTACTTC. The encoded protein is CASRKGGPSSSYEQYF. The whole variable domain, remainder taken from reference TRBV28 and TRBJ2-7, is DVKVTQSSRYLVKRTGEKVFLECVQDMDHENMFWYRQDPGLGLRLIYFSYDVKMKEKGDIPEGYSVSREKKERFSLILESASTNQTSMYLCASRKGGPSSSYEQYFGPGTRLTVT.

This clone was seen only once. The chain is built from TRBV27 and TRBJ1-5; 10 positions match TRBD1. With 5 bases clipped from V and 0 bases from J, the junction kept 13 bases outside the gene matches. Per the germline V gene, CDR1 is MNHEY and CDR2 is SMNVEV (reference sequence). The CDR3 spans 19 residues. CDR3 coding DNA: TGTGCCAGCAGTCAGACCTCCGGGACAGGGGTGTATAGCAATCAGCCCCAGCATTTT. It is translated as CASSQTSGTGVYSNQPQHF.